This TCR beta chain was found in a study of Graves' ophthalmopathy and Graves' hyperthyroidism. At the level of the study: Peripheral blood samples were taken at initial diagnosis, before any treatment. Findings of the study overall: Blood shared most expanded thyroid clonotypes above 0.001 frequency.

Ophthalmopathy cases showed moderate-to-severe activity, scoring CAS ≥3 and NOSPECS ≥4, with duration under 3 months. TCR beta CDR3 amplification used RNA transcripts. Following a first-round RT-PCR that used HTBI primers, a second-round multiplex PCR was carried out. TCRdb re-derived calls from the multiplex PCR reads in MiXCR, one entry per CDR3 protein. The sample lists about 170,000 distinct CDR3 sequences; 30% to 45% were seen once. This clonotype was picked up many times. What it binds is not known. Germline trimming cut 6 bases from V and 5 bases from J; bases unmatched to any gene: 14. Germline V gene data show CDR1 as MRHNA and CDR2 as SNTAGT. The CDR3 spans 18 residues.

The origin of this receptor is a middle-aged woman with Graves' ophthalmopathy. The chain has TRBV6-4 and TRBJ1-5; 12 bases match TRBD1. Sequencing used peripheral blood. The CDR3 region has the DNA TGTGCCAGCAGACCCCCCGGGACAGGGGGCTTCTCGGATCAGCCCCAGCATTTT. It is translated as CASRPPGTGGFSDQPQHF.